What follows are 2 T cell receptor beta chains derived from one specimen sequenced in a study of cytomegalovirus exposure and HLA in healthy donors. PCR employed 60 Vbeta and 13 Jbeta primers. The table came from immunoSEQ multiplex PCR; TCRdb's copy has only in-frame clones and leaves some out. This specimen shows 100,000 to 150,000 clones; the ten leading clones hold under 1.3%. Sequencing was carried out using PBMCs. The receptors here all came from a man aged 18 to 35 in good health and CMV-seronegative.

V gene TRBV27 combines with J gene TRBJ2-3; no definite D call. This CDR3 region has 15 residues. Germline-derived CDR1 and CDR2 are MNHEY and SMNVEV (reference sequence). Trimming pared 0 bases from V and 4 bases from J, leaving 11 bases between. The CDR3 bases are TGTGCCAGCAGTTTATCGGGCAGTACCCCAGATACGCAGTATTTT. Amino acids: CASSLSGSTPDTQYF.

This sequence joins TRBV28 and TRBJ1-2, with D uncertain. The CDR3 consists of 13 residues. Germline CDR1 is MDHEN and CDR2 is SYDVKM. The V end was cut by 5 bases, the J end by 5 bases, with 12 bases between. The CDR3 DNA sequence: TGTGCCAGCAGTCCGACCGGAGGGTATGGCTACACCTTC. This encodes CASSPTGGYGYTF.